This section outlines one TCR beta chain sequence together with its context. These data come from a study of patients and donors after allogeneic stem cell transplantation. MiXCR was run by TCRdb on the RT-PCR reads, yielding one entry per CDR3 protein. The table includes 400,000 to 500,000 distinct CDR3 sequences, 16% detected once. The sample taken for sequencing was blood, either unsorted or a sorted T cell fraction (not recorded which). This receptor was taken from a human donor who was either an allogeneic HSCT recipient or a stem cell or donor lymphocyte infusion donor (not recorded which). It is not recorded whose cells these are; they may come from a transplant donor.

The CDR3 DNA follows: TGTGCCAGCAGCCAAATAGGAGAGGGCCCCTACAATGAGCAGTTCTTC. Residues: CASSQIGEGPYNEQFF. The chain is built from TRBV4-2 and TRBJ2-1; D may be TRBD2 (5 bases). This CDR3 has 16 amino acids. Germline CDR1 LGHNA, CDR2 YNFKEQ. V dropped 2 bases and J dropped 2 bases, with 13 bases sitting between them.